The clone carrying this T cell receptor beta chain has only a few counts. The antigen is undetermined. The Oncomine TCR Beta short-read assay sequenced DNA from cultured CD4+ T cells. TCRdb re-derived calls from the PCR reads in MiXCR, one entry per CDR3 protein. The repertoire holds 15,000 to 20,000 distinct CDR3 sequences, with approximately 26% as singletons. This specimen belongs to a study of vaccination and CD4 T cells after COVID-19. The CDR3 has 17 amino acids. The germline gives CDR1 SGHTA, CDR2 FQGNSA. With V trimmed by 3 bases and J by 3 bases, 12 bases remained unmatched. The treatment denotes: approximately nine-day PBMC culture with coronavirus spike peptide pools or control peptides (ViraFEST assay).

This TCR came from a human donor with COVID-19. The sequenced sample consisted of cultured CD4+ T cells from blood. This chain connects TRBV7-2 to TRBJ2-7; 9 bases line up with TRBD2. Here the CDR3 DNA reads TGTGCCAGCAGCTTTTTTTTGGCGGGGGGGCCCCTCTACGAGCAGTACTTC. Translated, it gives CASSFFLAGGPLYEQYF.